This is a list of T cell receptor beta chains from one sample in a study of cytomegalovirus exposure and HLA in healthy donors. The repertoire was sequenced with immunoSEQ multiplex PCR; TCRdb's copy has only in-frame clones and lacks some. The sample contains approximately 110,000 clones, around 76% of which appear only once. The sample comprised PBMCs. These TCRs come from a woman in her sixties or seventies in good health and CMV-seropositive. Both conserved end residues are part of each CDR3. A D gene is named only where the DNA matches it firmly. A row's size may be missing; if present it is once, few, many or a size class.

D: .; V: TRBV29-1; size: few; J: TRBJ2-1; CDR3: CSVGGLGGDPGVQFF; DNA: TGCAGCGTAGGTGGCCTTGGGGGGGACCCAGGGGTGCAGTTCTTC
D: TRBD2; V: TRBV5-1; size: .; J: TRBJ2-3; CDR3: CASNIAGGRTDTQYF; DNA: TGCGCCAGCAATATAGCGGGGGGACGCACAGATACGCAGTATTTT
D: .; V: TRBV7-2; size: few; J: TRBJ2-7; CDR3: CASSSTRTASYEQYF; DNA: TGTGCCAGCAGCTCAACCCGAACTGCTTCCTACGAGCAGTACTTC
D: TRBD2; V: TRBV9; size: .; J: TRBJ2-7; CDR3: CASSVGLAGGPYEQYF; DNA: TGTGCCAGCAGCGTGGGACTAGCGGGAGGGCCCTACGAGCAGTACTTC
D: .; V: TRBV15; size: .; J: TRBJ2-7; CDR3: CATSSASSTPPEQYF; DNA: TGTGCCACCAGCAGTGCGTCTAGCACCCCTCCAGAGCAGTACTTC
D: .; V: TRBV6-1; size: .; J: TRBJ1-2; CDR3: CASSEPTGPNYGYTF; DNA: TGTGCCAGCAGTGAGCCGACAGGCCCTAACTATGGCTACACCTTC
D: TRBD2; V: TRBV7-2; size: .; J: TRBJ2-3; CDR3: CASSRTSGADTQYF; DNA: TGTGCCAGCAGCCGTACTAGCGGGGCAGATACGCAGTATTTT
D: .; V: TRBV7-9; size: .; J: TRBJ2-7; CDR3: CASSWASALGEQYF; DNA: TGTGCCAGCAGCTGGGCGTCAGCCCTCGGCGAGCAGTACTTC
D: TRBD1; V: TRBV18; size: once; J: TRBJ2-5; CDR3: CASSSTGAGETQYF; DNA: TGTGCCAGCTCATCAACAGGGGCTGGGGAGACCCAGTACTTC
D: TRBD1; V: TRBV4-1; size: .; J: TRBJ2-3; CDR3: CASSQPGTGAYTQYF; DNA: TGCGCCAGCAGCCAACCCGGGACAGGGGCCTATACGCAGTATTTT
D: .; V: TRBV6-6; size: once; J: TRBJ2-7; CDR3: CASSHPTEYEQYF; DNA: TGTGCCAGCAGCCATCCGACGGAGTACGAGCAGTACTTC
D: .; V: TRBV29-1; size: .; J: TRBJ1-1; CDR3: CSAVGRVLDTEAFF; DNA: TGCAGCGCCGTCGGGCGGGTTTTAGACACTGAAGCTTTCTTT
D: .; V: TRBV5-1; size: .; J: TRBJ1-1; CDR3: CASSSPEQTNTEAFF; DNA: TGCGCCAGCAGCTCGCCGGAACAGACGAACACTGAAGCTTTCTTT
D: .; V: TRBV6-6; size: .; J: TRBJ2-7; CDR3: CASSYSGGSSYEQYF; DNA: TGTGCCAGCAGTTACTCGGGGGGAAGCTCCTACGAGCAGTACTTC
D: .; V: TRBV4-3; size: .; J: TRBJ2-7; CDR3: CASSQDPRGTPYEQYF; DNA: TGCGCCAGCAGCCAAGACCCTAGGGGGACGCCTTACGAGCAGTACTTC
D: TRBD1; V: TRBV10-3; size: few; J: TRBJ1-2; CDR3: CAISETWTGASGKWGYTF; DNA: TGTGCCATCAGTGAAACGTGGACAGGCGCGTCCGGCAAGTGGGGCTACACCTTC
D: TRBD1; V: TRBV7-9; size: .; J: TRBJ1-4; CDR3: CASSLGQGDGEKLFF; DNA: TGTGCCAGCAGCTTAGGACAGGGTGATGGTGAAAAACTGTTTTTT
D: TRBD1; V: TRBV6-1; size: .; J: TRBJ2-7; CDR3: CASRSTGTGVEQYF; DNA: TGTGCCAGCAGGTCGACCGGGACAGGAGTTGAGCAGTACTTC
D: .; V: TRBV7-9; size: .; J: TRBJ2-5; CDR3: CASSLGRETQYF; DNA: TGTGCCAGCAGCTTAGGTCGGGAGACCCAGTACTTC
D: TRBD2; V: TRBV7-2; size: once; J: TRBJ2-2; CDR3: CASSLEAGRGTGELFF; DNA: TGTGCCAGCAGCTTAGAAGCGGGGAGGGGCACCGGGGAGCTGTTTTTT
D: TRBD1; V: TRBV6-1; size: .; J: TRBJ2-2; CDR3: CASDRVEAGELFF; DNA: TGTGCCAGCGACAGGGTGGAAGCCGGGGAGCTGTTTTTT
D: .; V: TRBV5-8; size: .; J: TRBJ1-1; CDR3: CASSLKQGNTEAFF; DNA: TGTGCCAGCAGCTTAAAACAGGGGAACACTGAAGCTTTCTTT
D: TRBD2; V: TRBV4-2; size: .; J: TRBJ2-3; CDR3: CASSQDSAGAGDTQYF; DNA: TGTGCCAGCAGCCAAGATAGTGCGGGAGCGGGAGATACGCAGTATTTT
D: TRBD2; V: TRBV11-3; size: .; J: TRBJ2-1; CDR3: CASSLGLAGYNEQFF; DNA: TGTGCCAGCAGCTTAGGTCTAGCGGGGTACAATGAGCAGTTCTTC
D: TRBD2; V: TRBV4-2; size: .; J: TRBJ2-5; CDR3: CASSQASGIIQETQYF; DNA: TGTGCCAGCAGCCAGGCTAGCGGAATCATTCAAGAGACCCAGTACTTC
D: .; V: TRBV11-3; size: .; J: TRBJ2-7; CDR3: CASGQGPGEQYF; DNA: TGTGCCAGCGGTCAGGGTCCGGGCGAGCAGTACTTC
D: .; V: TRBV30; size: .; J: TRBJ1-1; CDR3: CAWSFLGAEAFF; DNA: TGTGCCTGGAGTTTTCTCGGGGCTGAAGCTTTCTTT
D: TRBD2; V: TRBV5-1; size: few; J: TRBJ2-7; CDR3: CASSPSGGASYEQYF; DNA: TGCGCCAGCAGCCCTAGCGGGGGGGCGTCCTACGAGCAGTACTTC
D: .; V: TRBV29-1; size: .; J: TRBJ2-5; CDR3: CSVESTTQETQYF; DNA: TGCAGCGTGGAGTCGACTACCCAAGAGACCCAGTACTTC
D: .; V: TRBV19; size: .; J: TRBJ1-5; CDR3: CASSNRDQPQHF; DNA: TGTGCCAGTAGTAATCGGGATCAGCCCCAGCATTTT
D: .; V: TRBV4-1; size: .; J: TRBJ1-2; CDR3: CASSHPTANYGYTF; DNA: TGCGCCAGCAGCCATCCGACAGCTAACTATGGCTACACCTTC
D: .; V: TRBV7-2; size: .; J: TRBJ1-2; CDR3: CASSSSTAYGYTF; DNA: TGTGCCAGCAGCTCTTCGACAGCTTATGGCTACACCTTC
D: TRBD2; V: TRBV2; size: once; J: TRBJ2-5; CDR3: CASSEISGSETQYF; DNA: TGTGCCAGCAGTGAAATTAGCGGGAGTGAGACCCAGTACTTC
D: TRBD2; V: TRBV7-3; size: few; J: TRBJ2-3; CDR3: CASSFTSGSTDTQYF; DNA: TGTGCCAGCAGCTTTACTAGCGGGAGCACAGATACGCAGTATTTT
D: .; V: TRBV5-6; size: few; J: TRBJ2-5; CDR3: CASSAVGRQETQYF; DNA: TGTGCCAGCAGCGCGGTGGGGAGACAAGAGACCCAGTACTTC
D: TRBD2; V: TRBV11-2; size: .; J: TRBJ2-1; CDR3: CASSLGGGGNEQFF; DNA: TGTGCCAGCAGCTTGGGCGGCGGGGGAAATGAGCAGTTCTTC
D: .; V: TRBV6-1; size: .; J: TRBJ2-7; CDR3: CASLMWRSSFYEQYF; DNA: TGTGCCAGCCTAATGTGGAGGTCTAGTTTCTACGAGCAGTACTTC
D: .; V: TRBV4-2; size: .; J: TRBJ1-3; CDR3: CASSSRAGLGNTIYF; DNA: TGTGCCAGCAGCTCTCGTGCGGGGCTTGGAAACACCATATATTTT
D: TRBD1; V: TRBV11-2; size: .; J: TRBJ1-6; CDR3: CASSLAGTGNSPLHF; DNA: TGTGCCAGCAGCTTAGCGGGGACAGGGAATTCACCCCTCCACTTT
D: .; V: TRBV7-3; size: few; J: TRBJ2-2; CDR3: CASSLQVVEAGELFF; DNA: TGTGCCAGCAGCCTCCAGGTGGTGGAGGCCGGGGAGCTGTTTTTT